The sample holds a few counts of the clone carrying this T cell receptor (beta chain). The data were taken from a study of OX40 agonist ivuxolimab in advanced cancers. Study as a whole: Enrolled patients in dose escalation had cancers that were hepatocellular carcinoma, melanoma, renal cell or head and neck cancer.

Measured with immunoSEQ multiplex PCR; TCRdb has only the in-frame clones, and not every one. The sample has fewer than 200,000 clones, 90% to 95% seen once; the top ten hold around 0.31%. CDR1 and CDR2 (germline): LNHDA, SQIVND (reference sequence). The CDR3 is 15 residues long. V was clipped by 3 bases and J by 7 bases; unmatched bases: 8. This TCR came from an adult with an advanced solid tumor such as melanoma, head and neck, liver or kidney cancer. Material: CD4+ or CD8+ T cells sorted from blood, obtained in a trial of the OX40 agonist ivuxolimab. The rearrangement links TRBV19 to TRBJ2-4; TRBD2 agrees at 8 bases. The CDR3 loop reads CASSIDSGRSNIQYF. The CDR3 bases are TGTGCCAGTAGTATCGACAGCGGGAGATCGAACATTCAGTACTTC.